These 15 T cell receptor beta chains were sequenced from one sample in a study of cytomegalovirus exposure and HLA in healthy donors. Assay: immunoSEQ multiplex PCR; the TCRdb copy retains only in-frame clones and omits some. The sample shows about 86,000 clones, around 94% of them seen only once. The specimen was PBMCs. These receptors were collected from a man between 18 and 29 years old in good health and CMV-seronegative.

In nucleotides, the CDR3 is TGTGCCAGCAGTTTGACTAGCGGGGGGGCTAATGAGCAGTTCTTC. It codes for CASSLTSGGANEQFF. J is TRBJ2-1 and V is TRBV6-5; 14 bases line up with TRBD2. Unmatched junction bases numbered 3, after V lost 4 bases and J lost 7 bases. This CDR3 has 15 amino acids. CDR1 is MNHEY, CDR2 SVGAGI, per germline.

The V and J genes are TRBV6-5 and TRBJ1-1; 9 positions agree with TRBD1. The CDR3 loop spans 16 amino acids. Unmatched junction bases numbered 17, after V lost 2 bases and J lost 13 bases. Germline V gene data show CDR1 as MNHEY and CDR2 as SVGAGI. Here the CDR3 DNA reads TGTGCCAGCAGTTACCGTCGGACAGGGGCGGTCGGTGAGAGTTTCTTT. The encoded protein is CASSYRRTGAVGESFF.

Comment on this clone: This sample includes further DNA sequences coding for the same CDR3. V and J are TRBV6-5 and TRBJ2-7; D perhaps matches TRBD1 (6 bases). The CDR3 is made up of 14 amino acids. The V and J ends lost 0 bases and 0 bases respectively, with 6 bases between them. Looked up from germline, CDR1 is MNHEY and CDR2 is SVGAGI. The CDR3 bases are TGTGCCAGCAGTTACTCCAGGGGCTCCTACGAGCAGTACTTC. Amino acid sequence: CASSYSRGSYEQYF.

This clone appeared a single time. This chain connects TRBV7-2 to TRBJ1-2; D might be TRBD1 (6 bases). Germline CDR1 and CDR2: SGHTA and FQGNSA. This CDR3 is 13 amino acids long. Deletions cut 1 base from V and 12 bases from J, with 15 bases between. CDR3 coding DNA: TGTGCCAGCAGCTTAGTGATGGGGGCACCTGACACCTTC. Protein product: CASSLVMGAPDTF.

V usage is TRBV19 and J usage is TRBJ1-1; D is unresolved. V dropped 0 bases and J dropped 8 bases, with 10 bases sitting between them. Germline V gene data show CDR1 as LNHDA and CDR2 as SQIVND (reference sequence). The CDR3 totals 13 residues. The CDR3 region is CASSIDRDREAFF. Here the CDR3 DNA reads TGTGCCAGTAGTATAGATCGCGATCGGGAAGCTTTCTTT.

This chain joins TRBV28 and TRBJ1-1, with a tentative D call TRBD1 (5 bases). Germline V gene lookup returns CDR1 MDHEN and CDR2 SYDVKM. V was cut by 5 bases and J by 5 bases, with 15 bases left in between. The CDR3 consists of 14 residues. CDR3 loop: CASSSTGGRTEAFF. The CDR3 DNA sequence: TGTGCCAGCAGTAGTACTGGGGGGAGGACTGAAGCTTTCTTT. Filled out from reference TRBV28 and TRBJ1-1, the complete variable domain reads DVKVTQSSRYLVKRTGEKVFLECVQDMDHENMFWYRQDPGLGLRLIYFSYDVKMKEKGDIPEGYSVSREKKERFSLILESASTNQTSMYLCASSSTGGRTEAFFGQGTRLTVV.

V usage is TRBV10-3 and J usage is TRBJ2-2, with TRBD1 as a possible D gene (6 bases). Germline assignment: CDR1 ENHRY and CDR2 SYGVKD. This CDR3 region has 14 residues. The V and J ends lost 6 bases and 4 bases respectively, with 12 bases between them. The CDR3 sequence is CAIRGQGTTGELFF. CDR3 sequence (DNA): TGTGCCATCAGGGGGCAGGGGACCACCGGGGAGCTGTTTTTT.

This clone has only a few counts. The chain's CDR3 is CASNTGYSYNEQFF. CDR3 DNA sequence: TGTGCCAGTAACACAGGGTACTCCTACAATGAGCAGTTCTTC. The J gene is TRBJ2-1, the V gene TRBV19; TRBD1 is a possible D gene (6 bases). The CDR3 length is 14 residues. The germline V gene has CDR1 LNHDA and CDR2 SQIVND (reference sequence). V dropped 7 bases and J dropped 0 bases, with 10 bases sitting between them.

The genes are TRBV29-1 and TRBJ1-2; D unclear. The CDR3 extends over 13 amino acids. V was trimmed by 4 bases and J by 0 bases, leaving 9 bases between them. Germline V gives CDR1 SQVTM, CDR2 ANQGSEA. The CDR3 DNA reads TGCAGCGTTGGGGCCGGTCCTAACTATGGCTACACCTTC. Residues: CSVGAGPNYGYTF.

This chain joins TRBV27 and TRBJ2-7; 7 nucleotides match TRBD1. This CDR3 has 16 amino acids. With V trimmed by 0 bases and J by 2 bases, 7 bases remained unmatched. Looked up from germline, CDR1 is MNHEY and CDR2 is SMNVEV (reference sequence). This chain's CDR3 is CASSLSKGAEAYEQYF. CDR3 bases: TGTGCCAGCAGTTTATCGAAGGGGGCCGAAGCCTACGAGCAGTACTTC.

This rearrangement joins TRBV30 to TRBJ2-6; D is unclear. The germline gives CDR1 GTSNPN, CDR2 SVGIG (reference sequence). The ends were cut back, 4 bases at V and 0 bases at J, with 4 bases in the middle. This CDR3 comprises 13 residues. The CDR3 sequence: CAWTVSGANVLTF. CDR3 in DNA: TGTGCCTGGACAGTCTCTGGGGCCAACGTCCTGACTTTC.

The chain has TRBV6-5 and TRBJ2-1, with D possibly matching TRBD1 (5 bases). The germline V and J ends were trimmed by 0 bases and 5 bases, with 14 bases remaining between them. The germline V gene has CDR1 MNHEY and CDR2 SVGAGI. The CDR3 runs 16 residues. CDR3 sequence: CASSYSRRQRNNEQFF. Written as DNA, the CDR3 is TGTGCCAGCAGTTACTCTCGGCGACAGCGAAACAATGAGCAGTTCTTC.

The chain recombines TRBV14 with TRBJ1-2; the D is unclear. The V gene's germline CDR1 is SGHDN and CDR2 FVKESK. V lost 3 bases, J lost 8 bases, and 10 bases lay in between. The CDR3 has 12 residues. The DNA for the CDR3 is TGTGCCAGCAGCCAGCTCCTGGAGGGCTACACCTTC. Its protein is CASSQLLEGYTF.

Only one count was recorded for this clone. The chain combines TRBV4-2 with TRBJ1-5, with D possibly being TRBD1 (6 bases). The CDR3 covers 15 residues. V lost 0 bases and J lost 3, with 9 bases in between. The germline V gene has CDR1 LGHNA and CDR2 YNFKEQ. The CDR3 DNA follows: TGTGCCAGCAGCCAAGATTGGGGGCCCAATCAGCCCCAGCATTTT. Translating gives CASSQDWGPNQPQHF.

The gene calls are TRBV4-1 and TRBJ1-2; 7 bases agree with TRBD1. Germline trimming cut 1 base from V and 4 bases from J; bases unmatched to any gene: 6. Germline V gives CDR1 MGHRA, CDR2 YSYEKL. The CDR3 is made up of 15 amino acids. This chain's CDR3 is CASSQVEQGSYGYTF. The CDR3 nucleotides read TGCGCCAGCAGCCAAGTAGAACAGGGGAGCTATGGCTACACCTTC.